A selection of T cell receptor beta chains follows, all from one sample in a study of identical twins. From the 5' RACE reads, TCRdb called clonotypes with MiXCR, one entry per CDR3 protein. The sample has about 520,000 distinct CDR3 sequences, around 20% seen once. These data also formed part of another study, on T cells expressing NK-cell markers.

Sequencing was carried out using CD4+ T cells sorted from blood. The source of these receptors is a woman aged 18 to 35 in good health. Each CDR3 is given with its conserved first and last residue. A D gene is named only where the DNA matches it firmly. Some rows mark clone size as missing; the rest say once, few, many or name a class of expanded clone.

D gene: -
clone size: -
J gene: TRBJ1-1
V gene: TRBV7-6
CDR3 DNA: TGTGCCAGCAGCTTAGTGGAAATGAACACTGAAGCTTTCTTT
CDR3 protein: CASSLVEMNTEAFF

D gene: -
clone size: few
J gene: TRBJ2-3
V gene: TRBV27
CDR3 DNA: TGTGCCAGCAGAGGGGTATTCCGGGGGAGCACAGATACGCAGTATTTT
CDR3 protein: CASRGVFRGSTDTQYF

D gene: TRBD1
clone size: -
J gene: TRBJ1-6
V gene: TRBV10-3
CDR3 DNA: TGTGCCGCCCGCCTTCGACAGGGCGAAAATTCACCCCTCCACTTT
CDR3 protein: CAARLRQGENSPLHF

D gene: TRBD2
clone size: -
J gene: TRBJ2-3
V gene: TRBV20-1
CDR3 DNA: TGCAGTGCTAAAGCGGGGGGGAACACAGATACGCAGTATTTT
CDR3 protein: CSAKAGGNTDTQYF

D gene: TRBD2
clone size: few
J gene: TRBJ2-5
V gene: TRBV5-1
CDR3 DNA: TGCGCCAGCAGCTCCTTCGGAGGTAGCGGGGGGGAAGAGACCCAGTACTTC
CDR3 protein: CASSSFGGSGGEETQYF

D gene: -
clone size: many
J gene: TRBJ2-3
V gene: TRBV29-1
CDR3 DNA: TGCAGCTCCCGAGGGTATCGGGGGAGTACGCAGTATTTT
CDR3 protein: CSSRGYRGSTQYF

D gene: TRBD2
clone size: -
J gene: TRBJ2-3
V gene: TRBV7-8
CDR3 DNA: TGTGCCAGCAGCTTAGGGTTGGGTAGCGGGTTCACAGATACGCAGTATTTT
CDR3 protein: CASSLGLGSGFTDTQYF

D gene: TRBD1
clone size: few
J gene: TRBJ1-5
V gene: TRBV5-6
CDR3 DNA: TGTGCCAGCAGCTCGACAGGGGGCGGTCAGCCCCAGCATTTT
CDR3 protein: CASSSTGGGQPQHF

D gene: -
clone size: -
J gene: TRBJ1-1
V gene: TRBV5-6
CDR3 DNA: TGTGCCAGCAGCTTGTTTTTGAGGGGAGGCCCTGAAGCTTTCTTT
CDR3 protein: CASSLFLRGGPEAFF

D gene: TRBD1
clone size: -
J gene: TRBJ2-1
V gene: TRBV12-3/TRBV12-4
CDR3 DNA: TGTGCCAGCAGCCCGATGACAGGGGATAACAATGAGCAGTTCTTC
CDR3 protein: CASSPMTGDNNEQFF

D gene: TRBD2
clone size: once
J gene: TRBJ2-5
V gene: TRBV11-2
CDR3 DNA: TGTGCCAGCAGCCCAGGGACTAGTACCAGAATGACCCAGTACTTC
CDR3 protein: CASSPGTSTRMTQYF

D gene: -
clone size: many
J gene: TRBJ2-4
V gene: TRBV28
CDR3 DNA: TGTGCCAGCGGGAGCTTGATAAACATTCAGTACTTC
CDR3 protein: CASGSLINIQYF

D gene: -
clone size: -
J gene: TRBJ1-2
V gene: TRBV7-9
CDR3 DNA: TGTGCCAGCAGCTTACCCCGTGGTGGGGGCTACACCTTC
CDR3 protein: CASSLPRGGGYTF

D gene: -
clone size: few
J gene: TRBJ2-7
V gene: TRBV12-3/TRBV12-4
CDR3 DNA: TGTGCCAGCAGTCCTCAAGAGGGGGGGCCTTACGAGCAGTACTTC
CDR3 protein: CASSPQEGGPYEQYF

D gene: -
clone size: -
J gene: TRBJ1-1
V gene: TRBV29-1
CDR3 DNA: TGCAGCGTTGCCCTAGGCGACACTGAAGCTTTCTTT
CDR3 protein: CSVALGDTEAFF

D gene: -
clone size: -
J gene: TRBJ2-5
V gene: TRBV10-3
CDR3 DNA: TGTGCCATCAGTGCCCTCGCCGGGAAAGAGACCCAGTACTTC
CDR3 protein: CAISALAGKETQYF

D gene: TRBD1
clone size: -
J gene: TRBJ2-1
V gene: TRBV11-3
CDR3 DNA: TGTGCCAGCAGCCGACAGGGGCAAGTTGGCAATGAGCAGTTCTTC
CDR3 protein: CASSRQGQVGNEQFF

D gene: -
clone size: many
J gene: TRBJ2-7
V gene: TRBV29-1
CDR3 DNA: TGCAGCGTGGAGGACAGTGGGATGTACGAGCAGTACTTC
CDR3 protein: CSVEDSGMYEQYF

D gene: -
clone size: few
J gene: TRBJ2-2
V gene: TRBV20-1
CDR3 DNA: TGCAGTGCTAACAAGAACACCGGGGAGCTGTTTTTT
CDR3 protein: CSANKNTGELFF

D gene: -
clone size: -
J gene: TRBJ2-5
V gene: TRBV3-1
CDR3 DNA: TGTGCCAGCACCCCCCGACAGATACGACAAAACAAACAAGAGACCCAGTACTTC
CDR3 protein: CASTPRQIRQNKQETQYF